This TCR beta chain was found in a study of blood T cell repertoires in COVID-19. The wider study: Acute-phase and convalescent COVID-19 samples originated in the United States, Italy and Spain. The cDNA or gDNA used as material had been derived from T cells, B-cell-depleted T cells, or PBMCs.

CDR1 and CDR2 from the germline V gene are MGHRA and YSYEKL. The CDR3 loop spans 14 amino acids. V was shortened by 4 bases and J by 8 bases, with 17 bases between the two germline ends. Per the authors' pipeline: Reference gene primer amplification yielded estimated nucleated cell counts. The table came from immunoSEQ multiplex PCR; TCRdb's copy has only in-frame clones and leaves some out. The D gene and trimming were derived from the DNA, and the V and J assignments and clone size from that table. Here the sample spans about 80,000 clones, 88% being singletons. The rearrangement joins TRBV4-1 to TRBJ1-2, with a weak D call TRBD1 (6 bases). This receptor was obtained from a man aged 70 or older with acute or convalescent COVID-19. Sequenced material: peripheral blood. The CDR3 sequence: CASSPPGGARGYTF. The CDR3 DNA is TGCGCCAGCAGCCCCCCCGGGGGGGCGCGGGGCTACACCTTC.